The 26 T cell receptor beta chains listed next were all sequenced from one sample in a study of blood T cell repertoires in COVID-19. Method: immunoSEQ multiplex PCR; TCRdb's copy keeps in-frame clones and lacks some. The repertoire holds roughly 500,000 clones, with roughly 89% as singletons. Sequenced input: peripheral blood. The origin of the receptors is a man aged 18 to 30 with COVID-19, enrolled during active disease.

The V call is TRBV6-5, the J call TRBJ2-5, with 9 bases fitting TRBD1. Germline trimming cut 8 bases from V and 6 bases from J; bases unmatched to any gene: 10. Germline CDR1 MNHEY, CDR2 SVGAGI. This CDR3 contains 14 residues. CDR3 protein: CASRDRETWQTQYF. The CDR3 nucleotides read TGTGCCAGCCGGGACAGGGAAACTTGGCAGACCCAGTACTTC.

CDR3 sequence reads: CASRPGQGARVRIQYF. The CDR3, as DNA: TGTGCCAGCAGACCTGGACAGGGGGCGAGGGTTCGCATTCAGTACTTC. The V and J genes are TRBV2 and TRBJ2-4; 11 bases align to TRBD1. This CDR3 is built from 16 residues. V lost 6 bases, J lost 9 bases, and 13 bases stayed unmatched. CDR1 and CDR2 (germline): SNHLY, FYNNEI.

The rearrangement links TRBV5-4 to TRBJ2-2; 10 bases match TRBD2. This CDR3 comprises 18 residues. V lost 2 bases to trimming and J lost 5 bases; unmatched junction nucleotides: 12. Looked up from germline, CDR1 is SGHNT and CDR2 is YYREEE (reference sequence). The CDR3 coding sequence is TGTGCCAGCAGCTTAGGTCCTAGCGGGAGTCGTGGGACCGGGGAGCTGTTTTTT. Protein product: CASSLGPSGSRGTGELFF.

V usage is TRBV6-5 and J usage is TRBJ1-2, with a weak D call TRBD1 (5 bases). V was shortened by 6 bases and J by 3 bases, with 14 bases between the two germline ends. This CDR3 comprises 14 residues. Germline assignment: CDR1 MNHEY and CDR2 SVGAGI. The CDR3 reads CASRVGREDYGYTF. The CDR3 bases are TGTGCCAGCAGGGTCGGCAGGGAGGACTATGGCTACACCTTC.

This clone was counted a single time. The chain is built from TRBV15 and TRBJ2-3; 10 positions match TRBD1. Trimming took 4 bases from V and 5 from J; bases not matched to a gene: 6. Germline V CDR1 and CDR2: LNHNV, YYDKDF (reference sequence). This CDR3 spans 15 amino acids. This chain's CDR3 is CATSKRQGAIDTQYF. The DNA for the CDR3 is TGTGCCACCAGCAAAAGACAGGGGGCTATAGATACGCAGTATTTT.

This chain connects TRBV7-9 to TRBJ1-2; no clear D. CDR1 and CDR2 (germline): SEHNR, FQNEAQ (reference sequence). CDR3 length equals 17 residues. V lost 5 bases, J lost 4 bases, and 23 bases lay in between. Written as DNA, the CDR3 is TGTGCCAGCAGCCCGGGATTCGAGGATCCGCGGGGCTATGGCTACACCTTC. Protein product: CASSPGFEDPRGYGYTF.

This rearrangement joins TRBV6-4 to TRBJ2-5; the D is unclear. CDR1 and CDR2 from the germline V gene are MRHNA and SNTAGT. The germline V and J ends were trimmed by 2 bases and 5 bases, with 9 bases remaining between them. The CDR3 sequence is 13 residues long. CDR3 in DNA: TGTGCCAGCAGTGACCAAGCCGGGGAGACCCAGTACTTC. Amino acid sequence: CASSDQAGETQYF.

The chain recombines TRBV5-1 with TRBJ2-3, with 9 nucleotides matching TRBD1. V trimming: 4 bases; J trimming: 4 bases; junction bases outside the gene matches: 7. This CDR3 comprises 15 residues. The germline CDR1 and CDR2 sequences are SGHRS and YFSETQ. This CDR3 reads CASSLQGARADTQYF. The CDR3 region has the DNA TGCGCCAGCAGCCTACAGGGGGCCAGGGCAGATACGCAGTATTTT.

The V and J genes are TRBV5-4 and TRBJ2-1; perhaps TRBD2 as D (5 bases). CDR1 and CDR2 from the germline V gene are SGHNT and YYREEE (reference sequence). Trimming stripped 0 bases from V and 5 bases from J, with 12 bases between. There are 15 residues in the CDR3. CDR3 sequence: CASSLAEQTNNEQFF. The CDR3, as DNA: TGTGCCAGCAGCTTGGCCGAGCAGACTAACAATGAGCAGTTCTTC. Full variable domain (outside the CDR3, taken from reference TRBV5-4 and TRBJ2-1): ETGVTQSPTHLIKTRGQQVTLRCSSQSGHNTVSWYQQALGQGPQFIFQYYREEENGRGNFPPRFSGLQFPNYSSELNVNALELDDSALYLCASSLAEQTNNEQFFGPGTRLTVL.

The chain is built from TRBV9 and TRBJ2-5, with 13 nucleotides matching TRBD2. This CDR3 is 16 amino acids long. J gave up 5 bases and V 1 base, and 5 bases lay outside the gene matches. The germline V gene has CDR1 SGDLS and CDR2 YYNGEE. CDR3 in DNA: TGTGCCAGCAGCGTATTTGGGACTAGCGGGGCGGAGACCCAGTACTTC. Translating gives CASSVFGTSGAETQYF.

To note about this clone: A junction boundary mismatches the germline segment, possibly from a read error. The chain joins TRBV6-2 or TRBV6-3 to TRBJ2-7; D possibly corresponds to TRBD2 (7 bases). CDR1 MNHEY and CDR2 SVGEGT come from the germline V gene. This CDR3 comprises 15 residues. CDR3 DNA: TGTGCCAGCACCCCCGCGGGGGCGTTCTCCAACGAGCAGTACTTC. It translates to CASTPAGAFSNEQYF.

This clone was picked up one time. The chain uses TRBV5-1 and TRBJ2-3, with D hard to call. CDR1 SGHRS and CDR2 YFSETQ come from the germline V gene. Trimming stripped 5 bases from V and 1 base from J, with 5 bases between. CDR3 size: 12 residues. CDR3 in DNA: TGCGCCAGCAGGCCAGGCACAGATACGCAGTATTTT. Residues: CASRPGTDTQYF.

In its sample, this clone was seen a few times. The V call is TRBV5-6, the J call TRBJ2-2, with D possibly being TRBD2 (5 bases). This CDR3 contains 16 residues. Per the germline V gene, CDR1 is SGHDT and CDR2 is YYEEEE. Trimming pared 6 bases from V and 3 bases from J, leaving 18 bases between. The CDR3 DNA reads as TGTGCCAGCATCCGACCCCGATACGGGGACACCGGGGAGCTGTTTTTT. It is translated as CASIRPRYGDTGELFF.

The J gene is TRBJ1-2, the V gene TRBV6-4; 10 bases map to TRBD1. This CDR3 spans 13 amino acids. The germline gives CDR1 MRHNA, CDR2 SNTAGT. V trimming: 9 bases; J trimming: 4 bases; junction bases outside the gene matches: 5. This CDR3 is CASSTGGGYGYTF. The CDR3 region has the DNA TGTGCCAGTTCGACAGGGGGCGGCTATGGCTACACCTTC.

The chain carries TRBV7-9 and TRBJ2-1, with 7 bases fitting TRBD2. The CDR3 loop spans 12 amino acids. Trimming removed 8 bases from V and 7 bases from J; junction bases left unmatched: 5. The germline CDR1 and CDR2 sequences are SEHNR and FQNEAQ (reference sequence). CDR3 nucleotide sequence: TGTGCCAGCGGGGGACTAACAAATGAGCAGTTCTTC. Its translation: CASGGLTNEQFF.

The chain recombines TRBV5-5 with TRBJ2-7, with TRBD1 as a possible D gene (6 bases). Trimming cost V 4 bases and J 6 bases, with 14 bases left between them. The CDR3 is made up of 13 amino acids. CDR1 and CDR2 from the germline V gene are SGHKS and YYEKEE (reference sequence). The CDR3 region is CASSPRGSAEQYF. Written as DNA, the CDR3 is TGTGCCAGCAGCCCCAGGGGATCGGCCGAGCAGTACTTC. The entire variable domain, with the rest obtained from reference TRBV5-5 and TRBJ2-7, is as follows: DAGVTQSPTHLIKTRGQQVTLRCSPISGHKSVSWYQQVLGQGPQFIFQYYEKEERGRGNFPDRFSARQFPNYSSELNVNALLLGDSALYLCASSPRGSAEQYFGPGTRLTVT.

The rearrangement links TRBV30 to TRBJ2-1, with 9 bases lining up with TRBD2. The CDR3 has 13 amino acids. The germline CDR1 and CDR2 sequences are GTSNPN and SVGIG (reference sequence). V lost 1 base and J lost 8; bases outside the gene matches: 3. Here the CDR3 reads CAWSGRLADEQFF. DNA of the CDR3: TGTGCCTGGAGTGGGAGACTAGCGGATGAGCAGTTCTTC.

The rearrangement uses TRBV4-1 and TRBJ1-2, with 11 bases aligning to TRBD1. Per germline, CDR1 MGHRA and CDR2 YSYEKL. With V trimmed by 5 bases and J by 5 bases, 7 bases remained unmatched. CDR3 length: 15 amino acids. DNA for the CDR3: TGCGCCAGCAGCACGGGACAGGGGGGGGAATATGGCTACACCTTC. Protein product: CASSTGQGGEYGYTF.

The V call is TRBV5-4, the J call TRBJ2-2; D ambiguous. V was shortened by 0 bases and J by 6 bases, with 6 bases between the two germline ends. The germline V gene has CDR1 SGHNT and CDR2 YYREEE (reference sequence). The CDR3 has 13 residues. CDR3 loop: CASSLGLPGELFF. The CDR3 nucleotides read TGTGCCAGCAGCTTGGGACTCCCCGGGGAGCTGTTTTTT.

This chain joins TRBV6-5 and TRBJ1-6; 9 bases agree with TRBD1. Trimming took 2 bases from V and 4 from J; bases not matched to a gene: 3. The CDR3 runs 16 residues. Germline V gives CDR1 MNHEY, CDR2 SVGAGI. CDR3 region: CASSYRTGVYNSPLHF. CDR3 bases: TGTGCCAGCAGTTACAGGACAGGGGTTTATAATTCACCCCTCCACTTT.

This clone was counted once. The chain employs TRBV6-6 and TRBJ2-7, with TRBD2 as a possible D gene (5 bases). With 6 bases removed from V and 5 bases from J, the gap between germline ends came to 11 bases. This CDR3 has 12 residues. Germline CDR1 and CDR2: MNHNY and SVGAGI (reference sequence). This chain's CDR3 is CASSRFGDEQYF. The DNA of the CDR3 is TGTGCCAGCAGCCGCTTCGGGGACGAGCAGTACTTC.

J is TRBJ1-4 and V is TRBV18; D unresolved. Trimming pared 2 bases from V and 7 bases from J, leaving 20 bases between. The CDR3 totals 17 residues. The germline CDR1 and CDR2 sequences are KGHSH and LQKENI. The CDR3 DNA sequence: TGTGCCAGCTCACCATGGGCAGTAGGAGGGCAGCGTGAAAAACTGTTTTTT. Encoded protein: CASSPWAVGGQREKLFF.

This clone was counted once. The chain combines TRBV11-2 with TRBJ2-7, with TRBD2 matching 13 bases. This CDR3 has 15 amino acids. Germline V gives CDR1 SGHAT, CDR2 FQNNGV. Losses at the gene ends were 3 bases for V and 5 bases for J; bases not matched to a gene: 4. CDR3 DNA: TGTGCCAGCAGCTTCGGACTAGCGGGAGTGAACGAGCAGTACTTC. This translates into CASSFGLAGVNEQYF.

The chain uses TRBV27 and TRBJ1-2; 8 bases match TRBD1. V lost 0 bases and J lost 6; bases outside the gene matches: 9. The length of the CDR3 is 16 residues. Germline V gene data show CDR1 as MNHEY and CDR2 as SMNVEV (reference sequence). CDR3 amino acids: CASSLSPLTGEDGYTF. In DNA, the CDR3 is TGTGCCAGCAGTTTATCCCCCTTGACAGGGGAGGATGGCTACACCTTC.

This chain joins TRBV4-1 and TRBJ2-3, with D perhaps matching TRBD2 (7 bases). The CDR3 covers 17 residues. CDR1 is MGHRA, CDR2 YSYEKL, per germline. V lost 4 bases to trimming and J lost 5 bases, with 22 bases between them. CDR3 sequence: CASSPRLLGGAGDTQYF. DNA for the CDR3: TGCGCCAGCAGCCCCCGTCTTTTGGGGGGGGCCGGAGATACGCAGTATTTT.

The CDR3 spells CAWSFGNQPQHF. The DNA of the CDR3 is TGTGCCTGGAGTTTCGGGAATCAGCCCCAGCATTTT. The chain is built from TRBV30 and TRBJ1-5, with unresolved D. V was cut by 2 bases and J by 4 bases, with 6 bases left in between. CDR3 length: 12 amino acids. Germline values: CDR1 GTSNPN, CDR2 SVGIG (reference sequence).